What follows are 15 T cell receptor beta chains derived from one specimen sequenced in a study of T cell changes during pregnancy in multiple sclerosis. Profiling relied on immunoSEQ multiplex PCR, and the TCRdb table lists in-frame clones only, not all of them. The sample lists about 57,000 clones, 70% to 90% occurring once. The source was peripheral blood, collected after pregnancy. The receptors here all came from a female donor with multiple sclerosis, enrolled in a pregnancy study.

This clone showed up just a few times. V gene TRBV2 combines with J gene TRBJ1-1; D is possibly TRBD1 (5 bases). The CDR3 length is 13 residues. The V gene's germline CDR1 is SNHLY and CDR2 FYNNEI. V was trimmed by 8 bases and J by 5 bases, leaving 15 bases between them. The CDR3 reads CASDQGAGTEAFF. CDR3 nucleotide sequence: TGTGCCAGCGATCAGGGTGCAGGGACTGAAGCTTTCTTT.

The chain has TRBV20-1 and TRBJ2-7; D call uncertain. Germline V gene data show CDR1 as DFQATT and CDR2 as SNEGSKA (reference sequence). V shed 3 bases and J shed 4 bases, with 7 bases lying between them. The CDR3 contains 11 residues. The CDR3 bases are TGCAGTGCTAGGAGTAGATACGAGCAGTACTTC. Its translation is CSARSRYEQYF.

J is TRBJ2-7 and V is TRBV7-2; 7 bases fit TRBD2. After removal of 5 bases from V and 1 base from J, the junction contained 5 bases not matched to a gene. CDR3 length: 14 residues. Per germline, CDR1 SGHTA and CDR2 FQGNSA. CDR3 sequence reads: CASSRSGDSYEQYF. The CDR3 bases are TGTGCCAGCAGCAGAAGCGGGGATTCCTACGAGCAGTACTTC.

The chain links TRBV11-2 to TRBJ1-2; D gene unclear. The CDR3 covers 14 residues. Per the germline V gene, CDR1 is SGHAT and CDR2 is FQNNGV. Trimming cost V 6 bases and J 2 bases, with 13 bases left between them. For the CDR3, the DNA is TGTGCCAGCAGTCAAGGACTACTCAACTATGGCTACACCTTC. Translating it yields CASSQGLLNYGYTF.

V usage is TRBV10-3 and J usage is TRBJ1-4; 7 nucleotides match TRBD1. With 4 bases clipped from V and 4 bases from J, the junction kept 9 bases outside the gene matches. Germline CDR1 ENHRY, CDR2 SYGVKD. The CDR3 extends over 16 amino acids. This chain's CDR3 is CAISATGAGDNEKLFF. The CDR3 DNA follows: TGTGCCATCAGTGCCACAGGGGCTGGGGATAATGAAAAACTGTTTTTT.

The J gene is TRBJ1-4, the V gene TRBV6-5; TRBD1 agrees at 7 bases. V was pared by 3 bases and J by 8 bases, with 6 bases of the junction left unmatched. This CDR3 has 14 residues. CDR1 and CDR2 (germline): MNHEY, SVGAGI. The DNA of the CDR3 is TGTGCCAGCAGTTATGGAGGGGGCAGGGAAAAACTGTTTTTT. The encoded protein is CASSYGGGREKLFF.

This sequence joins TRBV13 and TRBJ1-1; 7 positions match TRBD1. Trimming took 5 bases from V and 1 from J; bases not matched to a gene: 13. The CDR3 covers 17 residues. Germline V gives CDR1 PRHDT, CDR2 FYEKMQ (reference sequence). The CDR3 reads CASSRLKYRQGNTEAFF. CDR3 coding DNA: TGTGCCAGCAGCCGACTTAAATACAGACAGGGGAACACTGAAGCTTTCTTT.

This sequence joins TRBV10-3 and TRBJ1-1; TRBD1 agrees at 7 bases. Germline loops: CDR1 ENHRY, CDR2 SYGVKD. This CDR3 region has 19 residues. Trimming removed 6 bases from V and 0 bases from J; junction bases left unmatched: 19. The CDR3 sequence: CAISHRDRLSNNMNTEAFF. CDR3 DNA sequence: TGTGCCATCAGCCACCGGGACAGACTATCGAACAACATGAACACTGAAGCTTTCTTT.

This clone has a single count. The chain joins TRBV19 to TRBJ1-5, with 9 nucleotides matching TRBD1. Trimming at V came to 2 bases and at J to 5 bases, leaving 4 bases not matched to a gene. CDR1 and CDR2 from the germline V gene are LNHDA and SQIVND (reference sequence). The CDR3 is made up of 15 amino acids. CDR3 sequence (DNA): TGTGCCAGTAGTATACCGACAGGGGGACATCAGCCCCAGCATTTT. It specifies CASSIPTGGHQPQHF.

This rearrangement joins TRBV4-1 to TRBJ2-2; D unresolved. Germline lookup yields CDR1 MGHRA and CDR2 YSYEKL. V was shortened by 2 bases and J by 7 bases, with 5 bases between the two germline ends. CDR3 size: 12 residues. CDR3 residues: CASSQTVGELFF. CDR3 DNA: TGCGCCAGCAGCCAAACAGTCGGGGAGCTGTTTTTT.

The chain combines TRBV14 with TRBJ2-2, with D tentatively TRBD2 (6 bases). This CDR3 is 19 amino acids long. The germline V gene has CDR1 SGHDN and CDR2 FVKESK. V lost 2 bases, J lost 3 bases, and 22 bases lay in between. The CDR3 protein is CASSQHLGSRERDTGELFF. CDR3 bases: TGTGCCAGCAGCCAACACTTGGGCTCTAGGGAGCGGGACACCGGGGAGCTGTTTTTT.

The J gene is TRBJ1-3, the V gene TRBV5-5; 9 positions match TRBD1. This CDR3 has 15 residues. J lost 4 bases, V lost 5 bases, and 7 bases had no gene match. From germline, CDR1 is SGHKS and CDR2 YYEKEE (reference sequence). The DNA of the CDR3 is TGTGCCAGCAGGTTACAGGGGGCGCCGGGAAACACCATATATTTT. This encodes CASRLQGAPGNTIYF.

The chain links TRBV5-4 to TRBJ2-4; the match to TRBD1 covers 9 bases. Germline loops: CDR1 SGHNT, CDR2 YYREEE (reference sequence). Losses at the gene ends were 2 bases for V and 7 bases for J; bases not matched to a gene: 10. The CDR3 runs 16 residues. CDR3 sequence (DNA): TGTGCCAGCAGCTTTGCCGGGACAGGGTATGGGAACATTCAGTACTTC. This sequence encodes CASSFAGTGYGNIQYF.

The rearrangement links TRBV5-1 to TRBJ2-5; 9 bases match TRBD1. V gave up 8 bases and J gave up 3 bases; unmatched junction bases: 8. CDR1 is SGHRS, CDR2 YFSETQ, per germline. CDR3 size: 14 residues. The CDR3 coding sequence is TGCGCCAGGGGAACCGGGACAGGGAAAGAGACCCAGTACTTC. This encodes CARGTGTGKETQYF.

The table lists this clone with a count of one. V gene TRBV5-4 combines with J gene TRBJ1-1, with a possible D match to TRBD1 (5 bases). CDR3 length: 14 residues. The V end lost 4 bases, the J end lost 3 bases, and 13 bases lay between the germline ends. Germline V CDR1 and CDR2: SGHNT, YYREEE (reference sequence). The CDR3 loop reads CASSPLDSDTEAFF. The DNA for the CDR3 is TGTGCCAGCAGCCCCCTTGACAGCGACACTGAAGCTTTCTTT.